This TCR beta chain was sequenced for a study of blood T cells in healthy people across ages. A sample-barcoded 5' primer and a J-beta primer mix were used in a second PCR of roughly 7 to 12 cycles. TCRdb re-derived calls from the 5' RACE reads in MiXCR, one entry per CDR3 protein. The table shows approximately 1.5 million distinct CDR3 sequences, with less than 45% occurring only once. There are 17 residues in the CDR3. Between the trimmed V and J ends, which lost 4 bases and 0 bases, there was a span of 15 bases. Germline CDR1 KGHDR, CDR2 SFDVKD. General study findings and limits: A roughly linear fall in TCR beta diversity per million T cells was seen with increasing age.

This clonotype was seen more than once but under ten times. Its antigen is unknown. The sequencing sample was made of blood. The V gene is TRBV24-1, the J gene TRBJ2-1, with TRBD1 as a possible D gene (5 bases). The source is a woman between 18 and 29 years old in good health. CDR3 DNA: TGTGCCACCAGTGACAGTGGGCCTAGGGGCTCCTACAATGAGCAGTTCTTC. Its protein is CATSDSGPRGSYNEQFF.